This T cell receptor beta chain was observed in a study of blood T cells in healthy people across ages. The table lists this clonotype with a few counts. Antigen: not known. Those donating, healthy Caucasian individuals from Russia, were aged roughly 6 to 90. Every participating donor contributed roughly 10 milliliters of peripheral blood through a draw. V was clipped by 6 bases and J by 5 bases, with 10 bases between them. This CDR3 comprises 12 residues. A second about 7 to 11 cycle PCR used barcoded and J-beta primers. Each CDR3 protein gets one entry after TCRdb re-called the 5' RACE reads with MiXCR. The repertoire includes hundreds of thousands of distinct CDR3 sequences, less than 80% of them detected once, and about a quarter sits in the top ten. Study observations and caveats: It was found that TCR beta diversity correlated strongly with the percentage of naive T cells.

The TCR sequence derives from a man in his thirties or forties in good health. Sequenced input: blood. This chain connects TRBV12-3 or TRBV12-4 to TRBJ2-5; D call uncertain. This CDR3 reads CASRAGPETQYF. The CDR3 bases are TGTGCCAGCAGGGCCGGGCCGGAGACCCAGTACTTC.